The source of this T cell receptor (beta chain) is a study of long-term antiretroviral therapy in people with HIV. Survey level was the resolution at which the v3.0 immunoSEQ assay ran. This table comes from immunoSEQ multiplex PCR, and its TCRdb copy is limited to in-frame clones, with some not included. Of roughly 24,000 clones detected, around nine tenths appear once; the ten largest clones hold roughly 6%. Deletions cut 0 bases from V and 11 bases from J, with 9 bases between. Germline V gene sequence: CDR1 SGHRS, CDR2 YFSETQ. The CDR3 runs to 11 residues. This clonotype was sampled from a man aged 55 to 69 with HIV. The material was unsorted PBMCs, obtained 0.6 years after starting antiretroviral therapy. V gene TRBV5-1 combines with J gene TRBJ2-7, with a possible D match to TRBD1 (5 bases). CDR3 protein: CASSLEGVKYF. The CDR3 DNA sequence: TGCGCCAGCAGCTTGGAAGGGGTGAAGTACTTC.